This T cell receptor (beta chain) is drawn from a study of beta chain features in type 1 diabetes. Reverse transcription of all isolated RNA meant that expressed TCRB transcripts were sequenced. TCRdb keeps only in-frame clones here, not all; method: immunoSEQ multiplex PCR. The sample gives around 340,000 clones, 15% to 20% of which show up once; around 0.044% is in the top ten. Whole-study results and caveats: Whether TCRB rearrangement is influenced by HLA type went unresolved here. When cDNA is sequenced, cells with high TCR expression could be over-represented. A closer apparent resemblance between naive, central memory and Treg TCRB repertoires was seen in patients than in healthy donors.

A heparinised blood draw that averaged roughly 110 mL was obtained once from each donor. On this clone itself: What it binds is not known.

J lost 5 bases, V lost 4 bases, and 7 bases had no gene match. The CDR3 has 14 residues. The germline gives CDR1 LGHNA, CDR2 YSLEER. The chain combines TRBV4-3 with TRBJ2-7; TRBD1 matches 8 bases. The clonotype was recovered from a young woman in good health. The specimen was naive CD4+ T cells from blood. The chain's CDR3 is CASSLRTGLDEQYF. In nucleotides, the CDR3 is TGCGCCAGCAGCCTTCGGACAGGGCTGGACGAGCAGTACTTC.